A single sample is the source of the 18 T cell receptor beta chains below, sequenced in a study of cytomegalovirus exposure and HLA in healthy donors. Assay used: immunoSEQ multiplex PCR; TCRdb lists only in-frame clones, some missing. The profile shows about 140,000 clones, about 91% of them singletons. The specimen was PBMCs. The receptors shown here come from a woman between 18 and 30 years old in good health and CMV-seropositive.

The V and J genes are TRBV6-1 and TRBJ2-7; 10 bases align to TRBD1. Germline trimming cut 4 bases from V and 7 bases from J; bases unmatched to any gene: 13. The CDR3 runs 16 residues. The germline V gene has CDR1 MNHNS and CDR2 SASEGT. For the CDR3, the DNA is TGTGCCAGCAGTGTACCATCCGGGACAGGGGCTAAAGAGCAGTACTTC. It translates to CASSVPSGTGAKEQYF.

The chain joins TRBV18 to TRBJ1-2; 7 bases align to TRBD1. Unmatched junction bases numbered 17, after V lost 8 bases and J lost 8 bases. Per germline, CDR1 KGHSH and CDR2 LQKENI. The CDR3 is made up of 15 amino acids. CDR3: CASAQRTGPAEGYTF. CDR3 nucleotides: TGTGCCAGCGCGCAACGGACAGGCCCGGCGGAAGGCTACACCTTC.

The V call is TRBV28, the J call TRBJ1-5; 8 bases agree with TRBD1. The V gene end was trimmed by 6 bases and the J gene end by 2 bases; junction bases not matched to a gene: 15. Germline CDR1 is MDHEN and CDR2 is SYDVKM. This CDR3 comprises 18 residues. CDR3 loop: CASRTAGRGLGGNQPQHF. DNA of the CDR3: TGTGCCAGCAGAACCGCCGGCAGGGGGCTGGGAGGCAATCAGCCCCAGCATTTT.

CDR3 DNA: TGTGCCAGCAGACTTCAGGGGGGTACGCAGTATTTT. It specifies CASRLQGGTQYF. This chain connects TRBV28 to TRBJ2-3, with D tentatively TRBD1 (7 bases). Germline lookup yields CDR1 MDHEN and CDR2 SYDVKM. The ends were cut back, 6 bases at V and 8 bases at J, with 12 bases in the middle. The CDR3 is 12 amino acids.

The CDR3 region has the DNA TGTGCCAGCAGCTTACAGAACACTGAAGCTTTCTTT. This codes for CASSLQNTEAFF. J is TRBJ1-1 and V is TRBV7-2; D call uncertain. This CDR3 spans 12 amino acids. Trimming pared 2 bases from V and 1 base from J, leaving 2 bases between. In germline, CDR1 is SGHTA, CDR2 FQGNSA.

The chain couples TRBV5-6 to TRBJ1-1; weak D call: TRBD1 (5 bases). V was cut by 2 bases and J by 7 bases, with 18 bases left in between. This CDR3 is built from 15 residues. Germline V lookup: CDR1 SGHDT, CDR2 YYEEEE. The CDR3 sequence is CASSFSDRQGGEAFF. CDR3 coding DNA: TGTGCCAGCAGCTTTTCCGATCGTCAGGGTGGTGAAGCTTTCTTT.

The gene calls are TRBV2 and TRBJ2-2; 7 nucleotides align to TRBD1. Germline CDR1 reads SNHLY; CDR2 reads FYNNEI. The V gene end was trimmed by 4 bases and the J gene end by 6 bases; junction bases not matched to a gene: 2. The CDR3 totals 13 residues. The CDR3 DNA follows: TGTGCCAGCAGTGGTACAGGGGCCGGGGAGCTGTTTTTT. Its protein is CASSGTGAGELFF.

The V call is TRBV6-1, the J call TRBJ1-1, with D perhaps TRBD1 (5 bases). Trimming cost V 4 bases and J 3 bases, with 18 bases left between them. Germline assignment: CDR1 MNHNS and CDR2 SASEGT. This CDR3 has 16 amino acids. In DNA form, the CDR3 reads TGTGCCAGCAGTGGCCCTGGGGGGAATGTGGACACTGAAGCTTTCTTT. As protein: CASSGPGGNVDTEAFF.

In its sample, this clone was seen once. The chain carries TRBV7-6 and TRBJ2-5; 11 bases match TRBD2. In germline, CDR1 is SGHVS, CDR2 FNYEAQ. The CDR3 has 15 residues. V shed 5 bases and J 1 base; nucleotides not matched to a gene: 3. CDR3 sequence reads: CASSKGLAGQETQYF. The CDR3 DNA reads TGTGCCAGCAGCAAAGGACTAGCGGGCCAAGAGACCCAGTACTTC.

J is TRBJ2-1 and V is TRBV7-9, with 10 bases that match TRBD2. Germline CDR1 reads SEHNR; CDR2 reads FQNEAQ (reference sequence). Trimming cost V 2 bases and J 8 bases; bases outside gene matches: 9. CDR3 length: 16 amino acids. CDR3 coding DNA: TGTGCCAGCAGCTTATCAGGAGCTAGCGGGAGTTATGAGCAGTTCTTC. Its translation: CASSLSGASGSYEQFF.

The chain joins TRBV5-1 to TRBJ2-7; D gene uncertain. The CDR3 runs to 15 residues. From germline, CDR1 is SGHRS and CDR2 YFSETQ. V gave up 1 base and J gave up 2 bases, with 13 bases separating them. The CDR3 region is CASSLIGGMAYEQYF. As DNA, the CDR3 is TGCGCCAGCAGCTTGATTGGCGGTATGGCCTACGAGCAGTACTTC.

This rearrangement joins TRBV5-6 to TRBJ1-2; 9 nucleotides align to TRBD1. The CDR3 is 13 amino acids. Losses at the gene ends were 2 bases for V and 6 bases for J; bases not matched to a gene: 2. Germline CDR1 and CDR2: SGHDT and YYEEEE. The CDR3: CASSLQGAHGYTF. The CDR3 region has the DNA TGTGCCAGCAGCTTACAGGGGGCGCATGGCTACACCTTC.

The rearrangement uses TRBV2 and TRBJ1-2, with D hard to call. Germline CDR1 SNHLY, CDR2 FYNNEI. CDR3 size: 13 residues. Trimming stripped 3 bases from V and 7 bases from J, with 12 bases between. For the CDR3, the DNA is TGTGCCAGCAGTGAGGCCCGGGAAGCTGGCTACACCTTC. Translating gives CASSEAREAGYTF.

This clone has at least ten counts. V and J are TRBV6-1 and TRBJ2-7, with D maybe TRBD1 (6 bases). The CDR3 extends over 14 amino acids. Germline V gene lookup returns CDR1 MNHNS and CDR2 SASEGT. V was cut by 11 bases and J by 0 bases, with 17 bases left in between. Written as DNA, the CDR3 is TGTGCCGGTTCCCAGGGGTCCCTCTCCTACGAGCAGTACTTC. It is translated as CAGSQGSLSYEQYF.

The V gene is TRBV7-9, the J gene TRBJ2-5, with a possible D match to TRBD2 (6 bases). Trimming took off 5 bases at V and 4 bases at J, with 20 bases between the two ends. The CDR3 spans 16 residues. CDR1 SEHNR and CDR2 FQNEAQ come from the germline V gene (reference sequence). The DNA for the CDR3 is TGTGCCAGCAGCGATACCGGGAGACTAAGGGGAGAGACCCAGTACTTC. It yields the protein CASSDTGRLRGETQYF.

The chain couples TRBV30 to TRBJ1-3, with 8 bases identical to TRBD1. V gave up 0 bases and J gave up 1 base; unmatched junction bases: 8. CDR3 length: 17 amino acids. Germline assignment: CDR1 GTSNPN and CDR2 SVGIG (reference sequence). The CDR3 region is CAWSVLSQGASGNTIYF. The CDR3 DNA reads as TGTGCCTGGAGTGTTCTGAGTCAGGGGGCTTCTGGAAACACCATATATTTT.

CDR3 in DNA: TGTGCCAGCAGCGCGCTGAGGGGGCTTGGCTACACCTTC. Its protein product is CASSALRGLGYTF. V gene TRBV4-2 combines with J gene TRBJ1-2; 7 positions match TRBD1. CDR3 length: 13 residues. The germline gives CDR1 LGHNA, CDR2 YNFKEQ. V trimming: 5 bases; J trimming: 7 bases; junction bases outside the gene matches: 7.

A few counts support this clone. The chain joins TRBV30 to TRBJ2-5; weak D call: TRBD1 (5 bases). V lost 3 bases and J 5 bases, leaving 13 bases between the germline ends. This CDR3 contains 13 residues. The germline gives CDR1 GTSNPN, CDR2 SVGIG (reference sequence). For the CDR3, the DNA is TGTGCCTGGAGAACCCAGGGATTGGAGACCCAGTACTTC. The encoded protein is CAWRTQGLETQYF.